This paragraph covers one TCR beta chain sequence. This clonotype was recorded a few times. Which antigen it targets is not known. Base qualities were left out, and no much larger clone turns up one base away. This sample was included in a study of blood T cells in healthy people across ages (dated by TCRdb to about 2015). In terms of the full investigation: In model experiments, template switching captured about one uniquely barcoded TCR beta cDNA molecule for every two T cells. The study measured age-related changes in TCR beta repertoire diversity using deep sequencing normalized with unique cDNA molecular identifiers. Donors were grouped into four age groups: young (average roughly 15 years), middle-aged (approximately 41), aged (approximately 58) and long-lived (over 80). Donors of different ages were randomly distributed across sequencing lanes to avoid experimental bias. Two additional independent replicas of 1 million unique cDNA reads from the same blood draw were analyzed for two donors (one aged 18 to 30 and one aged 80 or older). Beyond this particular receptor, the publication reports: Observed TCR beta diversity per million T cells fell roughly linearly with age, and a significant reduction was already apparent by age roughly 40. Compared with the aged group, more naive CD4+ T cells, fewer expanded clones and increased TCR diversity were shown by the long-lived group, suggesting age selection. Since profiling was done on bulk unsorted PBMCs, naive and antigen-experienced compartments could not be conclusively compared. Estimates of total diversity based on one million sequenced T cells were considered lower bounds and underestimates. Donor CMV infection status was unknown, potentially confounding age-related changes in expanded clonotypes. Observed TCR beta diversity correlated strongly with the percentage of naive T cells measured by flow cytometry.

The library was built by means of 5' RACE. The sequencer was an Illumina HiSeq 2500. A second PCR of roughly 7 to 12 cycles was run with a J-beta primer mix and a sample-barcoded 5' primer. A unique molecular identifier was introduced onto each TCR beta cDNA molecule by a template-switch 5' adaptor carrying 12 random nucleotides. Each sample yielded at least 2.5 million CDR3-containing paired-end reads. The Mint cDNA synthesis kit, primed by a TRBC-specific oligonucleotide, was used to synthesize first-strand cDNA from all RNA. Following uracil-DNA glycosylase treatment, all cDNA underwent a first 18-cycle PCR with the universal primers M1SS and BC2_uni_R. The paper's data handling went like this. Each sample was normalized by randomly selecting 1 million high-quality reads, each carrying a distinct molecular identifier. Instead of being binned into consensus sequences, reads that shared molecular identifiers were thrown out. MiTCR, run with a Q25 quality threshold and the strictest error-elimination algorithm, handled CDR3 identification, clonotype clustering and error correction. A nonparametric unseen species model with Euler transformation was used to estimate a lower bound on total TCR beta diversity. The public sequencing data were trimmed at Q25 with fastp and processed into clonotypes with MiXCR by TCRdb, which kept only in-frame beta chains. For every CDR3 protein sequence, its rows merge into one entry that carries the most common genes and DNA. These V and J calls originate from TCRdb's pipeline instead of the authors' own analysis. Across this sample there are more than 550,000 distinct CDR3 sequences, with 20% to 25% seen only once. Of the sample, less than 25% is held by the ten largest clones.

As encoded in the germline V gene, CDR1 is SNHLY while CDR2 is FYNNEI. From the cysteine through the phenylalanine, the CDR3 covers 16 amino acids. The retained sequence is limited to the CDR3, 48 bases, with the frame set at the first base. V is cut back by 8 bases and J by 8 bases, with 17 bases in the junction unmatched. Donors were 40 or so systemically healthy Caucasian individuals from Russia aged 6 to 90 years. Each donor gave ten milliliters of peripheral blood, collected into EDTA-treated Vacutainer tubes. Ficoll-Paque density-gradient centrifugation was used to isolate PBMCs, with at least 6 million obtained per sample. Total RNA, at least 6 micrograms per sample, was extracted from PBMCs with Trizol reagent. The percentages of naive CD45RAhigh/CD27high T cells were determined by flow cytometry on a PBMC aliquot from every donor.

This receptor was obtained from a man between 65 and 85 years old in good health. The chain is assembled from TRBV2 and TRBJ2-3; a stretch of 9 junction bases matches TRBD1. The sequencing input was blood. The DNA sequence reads TGTGCCAGCGGGGACAGGCTTATGGACAGGGGCTTTACGCAGTATTTT. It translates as CASGDRLMDRGFTQYF.